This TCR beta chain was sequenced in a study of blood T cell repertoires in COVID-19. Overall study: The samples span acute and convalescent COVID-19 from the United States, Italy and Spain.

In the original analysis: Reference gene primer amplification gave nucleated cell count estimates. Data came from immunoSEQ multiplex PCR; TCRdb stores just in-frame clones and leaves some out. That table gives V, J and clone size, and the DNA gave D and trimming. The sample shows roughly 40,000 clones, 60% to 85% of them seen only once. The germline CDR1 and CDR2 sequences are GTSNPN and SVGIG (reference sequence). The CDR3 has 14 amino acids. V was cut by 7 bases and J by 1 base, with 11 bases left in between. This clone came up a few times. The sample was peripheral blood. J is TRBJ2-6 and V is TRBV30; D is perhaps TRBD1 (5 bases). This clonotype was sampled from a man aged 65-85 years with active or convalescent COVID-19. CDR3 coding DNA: TGTGCCTCGAAACAGGATTCTGGGGCCAACGTCCTGACTTTC. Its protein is CASKQDSGANVLTF.